These T cell receptor beta chains were read from a single sample in a study of blood T cell repertoires in COVID-19. Using immunoSEQ multiplex PCR, the repertoire was profiled, and TCRdb retains in-frame clones only, with some absent. The sample includes some 65,000 clones, about 82% of them seen just once. Sequencing used peripheral blood. Receptors were obtained from a human donor in a cohort sampled during active COVID-19. The conserved cysteine and the conserved F or W are not part of the CDR3 here.

V	J	CDR3
TRBV10-1	TRBJ2-1	ASSSNSGIYNEQF
TRBV7-6	TRBJ1-2	ASSLASGGTYGYT
TRBV11-3	TRBJ2-7	ASSARDREYSYEQY
TRBV10-3	TRBJ1-1	AITGSPNTEAF
TRBV6-5	TRBJ2-7	ASRSSVEQY
TRBV7-2	TRBJ2-1	ASSLGGLAGEQF
TRBV19	TRBJ2-6	ASTPAGRRSGANVLT
TRBV29-1	TRBJ1-2	SVGAGTLYGYT
TRBV4-3	TRBJ1-5	ASSQDRTGGSQPQH
TRBV6-5	TRBJ1-4	ASRPTGARNEKLF
TRBV12-2	TRBJ1-3	ASRFGQGALGTGNTIY
TRBV27	TRBJ1-5	ASRPGTGGASNQPQH
TRBV7-2	TRBJ2-2	ASSLALLRGRGTGELF
TRBV9	TRBJ2-5	ASSKTGTSVETQY
TRBV11-2	TRBJ2-2	ASVGQGNTGELF
TRBV7-9	TRBJ1-6	ASRSTGANSPLH
TRBV18	TRBJ2-7	ASSPGLAGAYEQY
TRBV11-2	TRBJ2-7	ASTLLRLAGNEQY
TRBV11-3	TRBJ2-3	ASSLYGTGSVFDTQY
TRBV28	TRBJ2-1	ASSRTSLGYNEQF
TRBV3-1/TRBV3-2	TRBJ1-1	ASRRWGEGEAF
TRBV19	TRBJ2-7	ASSIDGRGLYEQY
TRBV7-2	TRBJ2-7	ASSSTSGYEQY
TRBV30	TRBJ2-7	ALGTGLRYEQY
TRBV19	TRBJ2-3	ASSSRGSSTDTQY
TRBV21-1	TRBJ1-6	ASSKSPARTGGNNSPLH
TRBV7-8	TRBJ1-1	ASSLLAANRYTEAF
TRBV5-1	TRBJ2-7	ASSPSSSTYEQY
TRBV5-5	TRBJ2-6	ASSPGTGRTGANVLT
TRBV28	TRBJ1-1	ASNRQGWMNTEAF
TRBV7-9	TRBJ1-4	ASSFGRTGGEKLF
TRBV6-5	TRBJ1-4	ASGTGQGGNEKLF
TRBV30	TRBJ2-3	AWSRGLAADTQY
TRBV3-1/TRBV3-2	TRBJ2-5	ASSLGLAGGGMTQY
TRBV9	TRBJ2-1	ASSVGWGERESDEQF
TRBV6-5	TRBJ2-7	ASNEQGKDEQY
TRBV27	TRBJ2-3	ASSNQKGLAGEADTQY
TRBV4-3	TRBJ2-5	ASSQEFAGSLGRETQY
TRBV3-1/TRBV3-2	TRBJ2-1	ASSVTSGSRNEQF
TRBV28	TRBJ2-7	ASSLTGVPSYEQY
TRBV7-2	TRBJ1-2	ASSLTVNYGYT
TRBV7-2	TRBJ2-7	ASSLSGDSSREKY
TRBV7-2	TRBJ1-4	ASKPGTAANEKLF
TRBV5-1	TRBJ2-2	ASRDALGPGELF
TRBV5-1	TRBJ2-5	ASSLAPERGETQY
TRBV19	TRBJ2-6	ASSDRGPLLSGANVLT